The clone carrying this TCR beta chain was recorded once. Its antigen is not identified. Method: immunoSEQ multiplex PCR; TCRdb's copy keeps in-frame clones and lacks some. This repertoire shows just under 150,000 clones, less than 90% found once; its top ten account for 15% to 20%. This entry comes from a study of radiation and T cells in renal cell carcinoma. The time point was: blood 4 weeks post-SBRT, at nephrectomy. Treatment specified: 15 Gy SBRT to primary tumor, nephrectomy 4 weeks later. Nephrectomy followed 15 Gy stereotactic body radiation by 4 weeks. Serial blood draws occurred at baseline and 2 and 4 weeks post-SBRT. Study conclusions and caveats: Top tumor clonotypes rose in blood 2 weeks post-radiation, then contracted. Without pretreatment biopsies, baseline tumor clonotype presence was undetermined.

Trimming took 3 bases from V and 1 from J; bases not matched to a gene: 13. This CDR3 contains 18 residues. The germline gives CDR1 SQVTM, CDR2 ANQGSEA. Material: blood, obtained from a patient whose treatment included radiotherapy and nephrectomy. This chain joins TRBV29-1 and TRBJ2-4, with 9 bases fitting TRBD2. The sequence was obtained from a woman aged 45 to 65 with renal cell carcinoma. The CDR3 bases are TGCAGCGTTGAGTCGGAGCGGGAGGTGGTAGGGGCCAAAAACATTCAGTACTTC. It is translated as CSVESEREVVGAKNIQYF.